This is a list of T cell receptor beta chains from one sample in a study of blood T cell repertoires in COVID-19. Data came from immunoSEQ multiplex PCR; TCRdb stores just in-frame clones and leaves some out. The sample includes roughly 240,000 clones, around 80% of them seen just once. Sequenced material: peripheral blood. The receptors originated from a man aged 35 to 55 who had recovered from COVID-19. The CDR3 runs from the conserved cysteine through the conserved F or W. A D gene is named only where the DNA matches it firmly. Expanded clones are given a class, and other clones once, few, many or no size at all.

>TRBJ2-1|TRBD2|TRBV5-1|-
TGCGCCAGCAGTCCCGGGACTAGCGGCTACAATGAGCAGTTCTTC
CASSPGTSGYNEQFF
>TRBJ2-2|-|TRBV11-3|-
TGTGCCAGCAGCTTAGCAGCGAACACCGGGGAGCTGTTTTTT
CASSLAANTGELFF
>TRBJ2-5|-|TRBV7-2|-
TGTGCCAGCAGCCCGTCTAGCCCAGAGACCCAGTACTTC
CASSPSSPETQYF
>TRBJ2-7|TRBD2|TRBV9|-
TGTGCCAGCAGCCCATCTAGCGGGATCGTCCCCGGCGAGCAGTACTTC
CASSPSSGIVPGEQYF
>TRBJ2-1|-|TRBV27|few
TGTGCCAGCAGTTCCAGCGGGACAAATTACAATGAGCAGTTCTTC
CASSSSGTNYNEQFF
>TRBJ2-1|-|TRBV24-1|few
TGTGCCACCAGTGACCGGACAGTTAATGAGCAGTTCTTC
CATSDRTVNEQFF
>TRBJ2-7|-|TRBV7-2|-
TGTGCCAGCAGCTTAGTGATGGACAGAGGTTACGAGCAGTACTTC
CASSLVMDRGYEQYF
>TRBJ2-7|-|TRBV7-2|-
TGTGCCAGCAGCTTAGACCCGACGGGCTCCTACGAGCAGTACTTC
CASSLDPTGSYEQYF
>TRBJ2-1|TRBD2|TRBV7-9|-
TGTGCCAGCACCTGGGGGGTTAGCGGGGCCCGCTACAATGAGCAGTTCTTC
CASTWGVSGARYNEQFF
>TRBJ1-2|TRBD1|TRBV14|-
TGTGCCAGCAGCCATGACAGGGACTATGGCTACACCTTC
CASSHDRDYGYTF